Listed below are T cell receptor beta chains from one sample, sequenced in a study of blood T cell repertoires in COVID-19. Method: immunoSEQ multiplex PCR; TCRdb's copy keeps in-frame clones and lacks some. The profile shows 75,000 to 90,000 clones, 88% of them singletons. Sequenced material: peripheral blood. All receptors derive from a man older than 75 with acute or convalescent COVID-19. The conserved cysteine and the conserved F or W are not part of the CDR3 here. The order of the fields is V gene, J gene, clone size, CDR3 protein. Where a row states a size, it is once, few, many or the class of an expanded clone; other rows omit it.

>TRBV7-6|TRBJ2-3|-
ASSLDRGDTQY
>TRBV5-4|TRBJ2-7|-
ASSLSLAGTYEQY
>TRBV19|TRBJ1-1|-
ASSGTGALNTEAF
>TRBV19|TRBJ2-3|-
ASSTPLAGGGDTQY
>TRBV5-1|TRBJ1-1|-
ASSLQTLGRNTEAF
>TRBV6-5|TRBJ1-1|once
ASSSPPTGNTEAF
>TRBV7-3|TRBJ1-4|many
ASSLGRGTNEKLF
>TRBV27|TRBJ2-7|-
ASSRPTSVEQY
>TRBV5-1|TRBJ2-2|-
ASSSRLAGSTGELF
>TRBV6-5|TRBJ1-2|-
ASSPDRAYGYT
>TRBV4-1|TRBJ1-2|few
ASSLPPSGAYGYT
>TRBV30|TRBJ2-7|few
ACTLGQAPGEQY
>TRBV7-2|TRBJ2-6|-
ASSIREAGANVLT
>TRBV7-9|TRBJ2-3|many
AGRLGLAGGQDTQY
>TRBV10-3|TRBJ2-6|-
AISGGPGQPDSGANVLT
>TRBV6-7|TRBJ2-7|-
ASSLLRVQGAAYEQY
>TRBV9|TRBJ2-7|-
ASSPSGAYEQY
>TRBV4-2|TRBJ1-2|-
ASSQDTKYGYT
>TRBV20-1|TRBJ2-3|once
SALFTDTQY
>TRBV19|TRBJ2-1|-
ASSIGTSGVINYNEQF
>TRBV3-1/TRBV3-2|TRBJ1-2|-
ASSQGQINYGYT
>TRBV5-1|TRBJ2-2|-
ASSLGDRVPGELF
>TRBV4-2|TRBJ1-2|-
ASSQDQGLRTGDYGYT
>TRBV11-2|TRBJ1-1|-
ASSLEGRGLTEAF
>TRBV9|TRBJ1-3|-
ASSQGNTIY
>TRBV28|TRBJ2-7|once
ASSLARDTSSYEQY
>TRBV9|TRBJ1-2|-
ASSVATGNYYGYT
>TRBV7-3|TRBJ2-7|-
ASSLTAASYEQY